This T cell receptor beta chain was found in a study of beta chain features in type 1 diabetes. The entirety of the isolated RNA underwent reverse transcription, so expressed TCRB transcripts were sequenced. Sequencing was performed with immunoSEQ multiplex PCR; in TCRdb, only in-frame clones are kept and a portion is missing. Of around 140,000 clones detected, approximately 10% appear once; the ten largest clones hold under 0.9%. V was shortened by 0 bases and J by 4 bases, with 10 bases between the two germline ends. The CDR3 is 15 residues long. Germline V gene sequence: CDR1 SGHVS, CDR2 FQNEAQ. In regard to this clone: The antigen remains unidentified.

Regarding the study as a whole: Moderate yet significant TCRB CDR3 shortening was seen in Type 1 diabetes patients in all four CD4+ subsets. VDJ junctions from type 1 diabetes patients carried fewer insertions and larger deletions. TCRB repertoires of naive, central memory and Treg cells appeared more similar among patients than among healthy donors.

About 120 mL of blood, on average, came from one heparinised draw per donor. Researchers reported sorting CD4+ naive, central memory, regulatory and stem cell-like memory cells via CD45RO/CCR7/CD25/CD127/CD95/CD27. The sequencing input was central memory CD4+ T cells from blood. V is TRBV7-8 and J is TRBJ2-1; weak D call: TRBD2 (6 bases). The sequence was collected from a man aged 25 to 45 with type 1 diabetes. The CDR3 loop reads CASSLAGGDYNEQFF. CDR3 nucleotides: TGTGCCAGCAGCTTAGCGGGGGGTGATTACAATGAGCAGTTCTTC. Complete variable domain (other parts from reference TRBV7-8 and TRBJ2-1): GAGVSQSPRYKVAKRGQDVALRCDPISGHVSLFWYQQALGQGPEFLTYFQNEAQLDKSGLPSDRFFAERPEGSVSTLKIQRTQQEDSAVYLCASSLAGGDYNEQFFGPGTRLTVL.